This entry is about one T cell receptor beta chain. The CDR3 runs to 13 residues. With V trimmed by 6 bases and J by 3 bases, 5 bases remained unmatched. Germline loops: CDR1 MDHEN, CDR2 SYDVKM. These data belong to a study of blood T cell repertoires in COVID-19. Source study methods: Scientists estimated how many nucleated cells there were by amplifying reference gene primers. Clones were read by immunoSEQ multiplex PCR, and TCRdb kept only the in-frame ones, dropping some. That table furnishes V, J and clone size, whereas the DNA furnished D and trimming. This sample yields about 38,000 clones, of which around 90% are seen a single time; around 4.5% belongs to the top ten.

Sequenced input: peripheral blood. The chain combines TRBV28 with TRBJ2-7, with 7 bases identical to TRBD2. This receptor was taken from a man aged 60 to 69 with COVID-19, enrolled during active disease. CDR3 sequence: CASRLAGDYEQYF. In DNA form, the CDR3 reads TGTGCCAGCAGGTTGGCGGGGGACTACGAGCAGTACTTC.